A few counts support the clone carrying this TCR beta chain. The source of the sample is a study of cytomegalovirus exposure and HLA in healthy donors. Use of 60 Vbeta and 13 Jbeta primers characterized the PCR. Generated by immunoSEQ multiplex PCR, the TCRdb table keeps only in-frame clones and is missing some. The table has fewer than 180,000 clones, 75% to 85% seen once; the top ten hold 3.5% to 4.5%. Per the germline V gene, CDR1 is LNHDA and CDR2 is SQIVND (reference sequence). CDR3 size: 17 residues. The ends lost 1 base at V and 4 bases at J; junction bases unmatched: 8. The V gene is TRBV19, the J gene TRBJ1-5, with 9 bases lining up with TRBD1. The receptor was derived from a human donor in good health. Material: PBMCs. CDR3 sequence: CASSIGKQGARNQPQHF. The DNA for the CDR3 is TGTGCCAGTAGTATAGGCAAACAGGGGGCGCGGAATCAGCCCCAGCATTTT.